One and the same sample provided the 5 T cell receptor beta chains below, sequenced in a study of CXCR3-negative and CXCR3-positive naive CD8 T cells. With UMI labels, 5' RACE was used to prepare the TRB cDNA libraries. One entry per CDR3 protein, without DNA, is what TCRdb gives after re-calling the 5' RACE reads. The table lists over 35,000 distinct CDR3 sequences. Material: memory CD8+ T cells from blood. Receptors were obtained from a human donor in good health. Some clones in this sample may be carry-over from other donors' samples.

The chain has TRBV11-2 and TRBJ2-3; TCRdb returns TRBD1, unconfirmable since there is no DNA. This CDR3 is 16 amino acids long. CDR1 and CDR2 from the germline V gene are SGHAT and FQNNGV. The CDR3 reads CASSDPRTGQGRTQYF.

Measured by frequency, this clonotype is medium-sized (0.01 to 0.1%). V is TRBV6-5 and J is TRBJ1-2. The germline gives CDR1 MNHEY, CDR2 SVGAGI. The CDR3 length is 15 residues. CDR3 sequence reads: CASSYEAEALYGYTF.

The chain combines TRBV19 with TRBJ1-1. The CDR3 totals 15 residues. Germline CDR1 LNHDA, CDR2 SQIVND (reference sequence). The CDR3 loop is CASSIGRSGGTEAFF.

The V and J genes are TRBV5-1 and TRBJ2-7. Looked up from germline, CDR1 is SGHRS and CDR2 is YFSETQ. The CDR3 totals 13 residues. CDR3 loop: CASSLRGSSEQYF.

V is TRBV6-4 and J is TRBJ1-5. The V gene's germline CDR1 is MRHNA and CDR2 SNTAGT. The CDR3 runs 15 residues. The CDR3 protein is CASSDSAESNQPQHF.